The sequence of this TCR beta chain was determined in a study of blood T cell repertoires in COVID-19. Study-wide context: Sites in the United States, Italy and Spain provided acute and convalescent COVID-19 samples. PBMCs, B-cell-depleted T cells, or T cells provided the cDNA or gDNA that made up the material.

In the study's own analysis: Estimates of nucleated cell counts were drawn from the amplification of reference gene primers. TCRdb's table, derived via immunoSEQ multiplex PCR, lists solely in-frame clones and lacks some. The V and J calls and clone size are taken from that table; D and trimming were inferred from the DNA. The sample yields just over 150,000 clones, 75% to 90% seen once. The sample holds a few counts of this clone. This CDR3 is 13 amino acids long. CDR1 and CDR2 from the germline V gene are MNHNS and SASEGT. Trimming left V 1 base short and J 8 bases short, with 8 bases between. Sequences were obtained from peripheral blood. The chain links TRBV6-1 to TRBJ1-4; D is unclear. The source of this sequence is a woman in her thirties or forties with acute or convalescent COVID-19. CDR3 protein: CASSEGTREKLFF. The CDR3 DNA reads TGTGCCAGCAGTGAAGGGACTCGGGAAAAACTGTTTTTT.